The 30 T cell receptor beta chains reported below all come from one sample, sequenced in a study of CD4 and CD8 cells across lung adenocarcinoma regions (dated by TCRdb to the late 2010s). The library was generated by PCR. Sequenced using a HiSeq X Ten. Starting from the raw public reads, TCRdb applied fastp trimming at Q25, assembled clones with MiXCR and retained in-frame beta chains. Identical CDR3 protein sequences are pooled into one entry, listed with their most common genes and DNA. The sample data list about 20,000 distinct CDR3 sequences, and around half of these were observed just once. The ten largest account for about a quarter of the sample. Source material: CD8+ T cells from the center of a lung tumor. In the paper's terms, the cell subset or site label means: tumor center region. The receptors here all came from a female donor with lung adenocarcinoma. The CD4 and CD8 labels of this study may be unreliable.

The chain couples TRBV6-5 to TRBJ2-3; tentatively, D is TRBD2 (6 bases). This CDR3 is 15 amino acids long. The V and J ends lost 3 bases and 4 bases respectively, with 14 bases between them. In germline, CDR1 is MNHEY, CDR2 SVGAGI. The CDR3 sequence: CASSYVAGRADTQYF. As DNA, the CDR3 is TGTGCCAGCAGTTATGTTGCGGGACGGGCAGATACGCAGTATTTT.

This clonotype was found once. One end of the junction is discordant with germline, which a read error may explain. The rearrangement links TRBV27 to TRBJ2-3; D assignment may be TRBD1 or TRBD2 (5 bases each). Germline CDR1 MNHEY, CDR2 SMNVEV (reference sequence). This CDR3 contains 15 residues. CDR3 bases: TGTGCCAGCACCTCGGGGCTGAGAGCCGCAGACATGCAGTATTTC. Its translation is CASTSGLRAADMQYF.

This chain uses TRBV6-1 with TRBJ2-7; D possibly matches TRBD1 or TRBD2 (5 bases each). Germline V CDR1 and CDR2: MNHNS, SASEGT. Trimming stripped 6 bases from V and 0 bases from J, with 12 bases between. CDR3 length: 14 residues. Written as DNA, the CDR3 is TGTGCCAGCAGGCCGGGACGGAACTCCTACGAGCAGTACTTC. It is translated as CASRPGRNSYEQYF.

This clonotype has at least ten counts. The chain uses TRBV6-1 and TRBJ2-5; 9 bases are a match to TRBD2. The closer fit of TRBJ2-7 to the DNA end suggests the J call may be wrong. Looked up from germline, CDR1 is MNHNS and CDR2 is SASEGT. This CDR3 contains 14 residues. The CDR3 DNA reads TGTGCCAGCATTGACCGCGGGAGGGCCTACGAGCAGTACTTC. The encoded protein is CASIDRGRAYEQYF.

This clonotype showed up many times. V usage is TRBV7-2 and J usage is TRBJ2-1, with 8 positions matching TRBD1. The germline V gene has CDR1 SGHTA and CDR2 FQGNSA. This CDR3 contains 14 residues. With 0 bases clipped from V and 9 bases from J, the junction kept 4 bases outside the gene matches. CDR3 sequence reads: CASSLAGQAAEQFF. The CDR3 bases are TGTGCCAGCAGCTTAGCGGGACAGGCGGCTGAGCAGTTCTTC.

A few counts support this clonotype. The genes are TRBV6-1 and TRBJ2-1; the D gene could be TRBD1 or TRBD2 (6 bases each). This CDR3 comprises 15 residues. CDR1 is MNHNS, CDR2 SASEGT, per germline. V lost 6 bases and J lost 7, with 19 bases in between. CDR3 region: CASSARGGAWNEQFF. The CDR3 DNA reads TGTGCCAGCAGCGCCAGGGGCGGGGCCTGGAATGAGCAGTTCTTC.

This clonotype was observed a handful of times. CDR3 amino acids: CASSPSGQETQYF. CDR3 coding DNA: TGCGCCAGCAGCCCTAGCGGCCAAGAGACCCAGTACTTC. The rearrangement links TRBV5-1 to TRBJ2-1; 7 nucleotides align to TRBD2. The DNA end is more similar to TRBJ2-5, so the J call may be wrong. This CDR3 contains 13 residues. Germline CDR1 and CDR2: SGHRS and YFSETQ.

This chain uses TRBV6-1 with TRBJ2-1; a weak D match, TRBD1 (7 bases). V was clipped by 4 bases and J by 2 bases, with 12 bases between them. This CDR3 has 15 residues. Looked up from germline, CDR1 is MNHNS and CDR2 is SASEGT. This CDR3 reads CASSAQGEAYNEQFF. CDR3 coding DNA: TGTGCCAGCAGTGCTCAGGGGGAGGCCTACAATGAGCAGTTCTTC.

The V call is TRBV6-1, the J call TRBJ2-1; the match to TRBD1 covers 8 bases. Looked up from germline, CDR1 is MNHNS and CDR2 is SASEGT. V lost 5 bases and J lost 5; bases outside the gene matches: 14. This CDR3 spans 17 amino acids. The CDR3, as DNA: TGTGCCAGCAGTCAACTCCAGACAGGGGCGGGGAACAATGAGCAGTTCTTC. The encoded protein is CASSQLQTGAGNNEQFF.

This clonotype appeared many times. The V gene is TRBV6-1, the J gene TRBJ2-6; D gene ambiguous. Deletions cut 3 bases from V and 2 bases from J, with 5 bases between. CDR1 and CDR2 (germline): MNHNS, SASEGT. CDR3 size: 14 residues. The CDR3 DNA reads TGTGCCAGCAGTGATACCGCTGGGGCCAACGTCCTGACTTTC. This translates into CASSDTAGANVLTF.

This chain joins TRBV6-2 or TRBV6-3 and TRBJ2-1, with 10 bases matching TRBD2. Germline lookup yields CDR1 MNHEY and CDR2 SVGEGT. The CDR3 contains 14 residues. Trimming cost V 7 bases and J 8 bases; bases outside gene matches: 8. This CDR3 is CASIPAGGGDEQFF. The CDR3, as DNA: TGTGCCAGCATACCAGCGGGAGGGGGGGATGAGCAGTTCTTC.

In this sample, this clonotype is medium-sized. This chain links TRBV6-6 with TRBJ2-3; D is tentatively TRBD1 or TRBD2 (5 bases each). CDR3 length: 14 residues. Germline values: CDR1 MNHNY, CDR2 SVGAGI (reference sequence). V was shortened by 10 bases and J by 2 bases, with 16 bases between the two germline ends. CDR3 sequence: CATQPPGTTDTQYF. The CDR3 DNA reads TGTGCCACTCAACCTCCCGGGACCACAGATACGCAGTATTTT.

In DNA form, the CDR3 reads TGTGCCAGCAGCCGAAACAGGGGGCGGGATGAGCAGTTCTTC. It encodes CASSRNRGRDEQFF. The chain has TRBV14 and TRBJ2-1; the match to TRBD1 covers 9 bases. The CDR3 has 14 amino acids. Losses at the gene ends were 4 bases for V and 8 bases for J; bases not matched to a gene: 6. The germline V gene encodes CDR1 SGHDN and CDR2 FVKESK.

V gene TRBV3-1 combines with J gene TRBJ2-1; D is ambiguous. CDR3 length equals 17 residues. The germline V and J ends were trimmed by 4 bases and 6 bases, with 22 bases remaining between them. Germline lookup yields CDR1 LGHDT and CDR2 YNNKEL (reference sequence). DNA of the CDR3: TGTGCCAGCAGCCCCCTCCTCGACGCCTCAACACCCAATGAGCAGTTCTTC. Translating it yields CASSPLLDASTPNEQFF.

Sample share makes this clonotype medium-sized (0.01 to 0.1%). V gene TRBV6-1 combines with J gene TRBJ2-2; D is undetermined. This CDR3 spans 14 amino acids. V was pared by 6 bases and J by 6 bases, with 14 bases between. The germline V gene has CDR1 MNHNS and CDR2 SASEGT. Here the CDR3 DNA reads TGTGCCAGCAGCCGTTCTAGTATGGCCGGGGAGCTGTTTTTT. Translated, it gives CASSRSSMAGELFF.

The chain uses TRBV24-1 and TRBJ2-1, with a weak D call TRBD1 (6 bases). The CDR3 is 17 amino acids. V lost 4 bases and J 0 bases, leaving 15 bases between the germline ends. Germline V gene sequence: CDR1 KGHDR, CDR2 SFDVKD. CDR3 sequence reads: CATSDPNLGGSYNEQFF. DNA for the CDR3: TGTGCCACCAGTGACCCCAATCTAGGGGGCTCCTACAATGAGCAGTTCTTC.

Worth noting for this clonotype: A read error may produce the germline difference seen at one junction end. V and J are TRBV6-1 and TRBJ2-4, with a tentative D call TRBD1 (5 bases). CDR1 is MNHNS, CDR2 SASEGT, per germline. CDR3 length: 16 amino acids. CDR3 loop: CASGGERGRDKDIQYF. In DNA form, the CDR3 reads TGTGCCAGCGGTGGCGAAAGGGGCCGAGACAAAGACATCCAGTACTTC.

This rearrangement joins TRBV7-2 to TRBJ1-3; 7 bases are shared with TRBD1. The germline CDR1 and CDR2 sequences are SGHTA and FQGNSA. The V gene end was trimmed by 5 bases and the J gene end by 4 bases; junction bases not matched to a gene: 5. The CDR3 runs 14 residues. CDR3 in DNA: TGTGCCAGCAGCGACAGGGCGAACGGAAACACCATATATTTT. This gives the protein CASSDRANGNTIYF.

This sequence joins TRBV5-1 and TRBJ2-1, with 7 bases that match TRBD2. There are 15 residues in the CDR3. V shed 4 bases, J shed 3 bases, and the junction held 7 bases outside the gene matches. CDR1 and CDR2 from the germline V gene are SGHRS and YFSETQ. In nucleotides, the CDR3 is TGCGCCAGCAGCGCCTTTGCGGGAGACTACAATGAGCAGTTCTTC. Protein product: CASSAFAGDYNEQFF.

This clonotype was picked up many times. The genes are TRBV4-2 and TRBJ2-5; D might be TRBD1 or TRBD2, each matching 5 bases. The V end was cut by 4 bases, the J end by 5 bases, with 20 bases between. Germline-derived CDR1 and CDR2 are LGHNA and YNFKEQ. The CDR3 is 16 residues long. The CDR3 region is CASSRERGGSGETQYF. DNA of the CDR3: TGTGCCAGCAGCCGGGAAAGGGGTGGCAGCGGTGAGACCCAGTACTTC.

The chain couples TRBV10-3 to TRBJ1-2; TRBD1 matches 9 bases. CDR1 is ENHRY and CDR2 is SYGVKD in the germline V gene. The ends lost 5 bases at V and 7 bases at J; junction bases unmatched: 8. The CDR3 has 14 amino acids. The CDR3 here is CAISPGQGRGGYTF. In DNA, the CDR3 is TGTGCCATCAGTCCGGGACAGGGACGGGGTGGCTACACCTTC.

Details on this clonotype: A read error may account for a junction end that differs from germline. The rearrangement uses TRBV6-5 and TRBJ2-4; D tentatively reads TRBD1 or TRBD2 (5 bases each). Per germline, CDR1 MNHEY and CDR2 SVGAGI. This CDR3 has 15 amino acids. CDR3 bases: TGTGCCAGCGTTGTCGGGCAGGGAGCCAAAGACATGCAGTACTTC. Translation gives CASVVGQGAKDMQYF.

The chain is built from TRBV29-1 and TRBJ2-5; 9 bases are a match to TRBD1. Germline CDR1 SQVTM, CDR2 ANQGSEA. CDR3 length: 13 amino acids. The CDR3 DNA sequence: TGCTCAACGGAACAGGGGGCATTGGAGACCCAGTACTTC. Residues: CSTEQGALETQYF.

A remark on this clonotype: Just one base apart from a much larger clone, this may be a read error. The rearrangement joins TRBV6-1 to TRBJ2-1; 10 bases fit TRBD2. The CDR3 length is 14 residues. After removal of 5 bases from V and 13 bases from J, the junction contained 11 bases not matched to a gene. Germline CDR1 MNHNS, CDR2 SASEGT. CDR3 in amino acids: CASSRAGGRETQFF. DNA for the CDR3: TGTGCCAGCAGTCGAGCGGGGGGGCGCGAGACCCAGTTCTTC.

CDR3 residues: CASSQAVTNEKLFF. The CDR3 DNA is TGCGCCAGCAGCCAAGCTGTCACTAATGAAAAACTGTTTTTT. This chain links TRBV4-1 with TRBJ1-4; D unresolved. V lost 1 base and J lost 2, with 5 bases in between. This CDR3 contains 14 residues. CDR1 is MGHRA, CDR2 YSYEKL, per germline.

CDR3 DNA sequence: TGTGCCAGCAGTGCGTCCAGCTACAATGAGCAGTTCTTC. It specifies CASSASSYNEQFF. The chain uses TRBV27 and TRBJ2-1, with D hard to call. The CDR3 consists of 13 residues. In germline, CDR1 is MNHEY, CDR2 SMNVEV (reference sequence). Trimming took 5 bases from V and 3 from J, leaving 8 bases between them.

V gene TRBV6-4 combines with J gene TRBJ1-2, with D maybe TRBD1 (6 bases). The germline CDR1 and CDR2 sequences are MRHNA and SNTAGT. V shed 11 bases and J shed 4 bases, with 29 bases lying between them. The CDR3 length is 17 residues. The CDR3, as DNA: TGTGCCCCAGCAGTGGGGGGCAGGATTAAACTGTTCTATGGCTACACCTTC. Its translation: CAPAVGGRIKLFYGYTF.

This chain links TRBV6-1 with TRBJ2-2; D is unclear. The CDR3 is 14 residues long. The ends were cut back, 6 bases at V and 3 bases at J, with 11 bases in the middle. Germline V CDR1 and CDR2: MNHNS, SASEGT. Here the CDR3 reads CASSHSVYTGELFF. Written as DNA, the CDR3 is TGTGCCAGCAGCCACAGCGTTTACACCGGGGAGCTGTTTTTT.

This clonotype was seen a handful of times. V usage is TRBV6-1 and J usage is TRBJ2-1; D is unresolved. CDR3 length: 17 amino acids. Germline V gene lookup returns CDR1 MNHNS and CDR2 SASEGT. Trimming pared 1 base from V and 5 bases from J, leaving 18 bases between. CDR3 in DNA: TGTGCCAGCAGTGAAGTGGTTGTCCGACCGAGAGACAATGAGCAGTTCTTC. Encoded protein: CASSEVVVRPRDNEQFF.

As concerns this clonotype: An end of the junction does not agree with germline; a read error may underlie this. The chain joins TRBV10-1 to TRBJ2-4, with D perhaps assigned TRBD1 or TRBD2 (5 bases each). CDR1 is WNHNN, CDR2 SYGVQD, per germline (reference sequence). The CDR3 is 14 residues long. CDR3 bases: TGCGGCGGCACGGGGCTGTGGGCCAAAAATACTCAGTATTTC. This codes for CGGTGLWAKNTQYF.